This record covers a single TCR beta chain. The data originate from a study of shared clonotypes between healthy human individuals. Overall study: Per donor, three plates held CD4 naive cells, three held CD4 memory, two held CD8 naive and one held CD8 memory.

The naive CD8 subset, CD45RO-negative cells positively selected for CCR7, excluded terminally differentiated effector memory CD45RA+ cells. Clones were sequenced by immunoSEQ multiplex PCR, and TCRdb holds only the in-frame ones, with some missing. Here the sample spans roughly 570,000 clones, about 98% being singletons. The CDR3 runs to 15 residues. Per the germline V gene, CDR1 is LNHNV and CDR2 is YYDKDF (reference sequence). The V and J ends lost 4 bases and 4 bases, in that order; junction bases with no gene match: 8. Sequencing was performed on naive CD8+ T cells sorted from blood. The V gene is TRBV15, the J gene TRBJ2-7, with 9 bases fitting TRBD2. The origin of this receptor is a man younger than 40 in good health. The CDR3 is CATSIALAGEYEQYF. The CDR3 region has the DNA TGTGCCACCAGCATAGCACTAGCGGGTGAATACGAGCAGTACTTC.